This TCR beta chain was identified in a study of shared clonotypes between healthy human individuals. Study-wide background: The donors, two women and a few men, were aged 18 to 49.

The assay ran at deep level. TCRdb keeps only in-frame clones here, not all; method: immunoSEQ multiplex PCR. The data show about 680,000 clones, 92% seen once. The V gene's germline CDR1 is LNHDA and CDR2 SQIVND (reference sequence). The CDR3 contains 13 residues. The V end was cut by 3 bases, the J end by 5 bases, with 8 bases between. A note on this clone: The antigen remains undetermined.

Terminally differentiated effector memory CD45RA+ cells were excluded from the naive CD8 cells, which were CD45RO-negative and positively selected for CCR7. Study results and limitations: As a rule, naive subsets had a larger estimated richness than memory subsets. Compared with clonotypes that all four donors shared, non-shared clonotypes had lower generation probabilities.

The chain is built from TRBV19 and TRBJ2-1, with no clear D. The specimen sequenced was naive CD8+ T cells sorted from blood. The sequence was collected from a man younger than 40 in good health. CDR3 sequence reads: CASSIQENNEQFF. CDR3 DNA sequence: TGTGCCAGTAGTATTCAAGAAAACAATGAGCAGTTCTTC. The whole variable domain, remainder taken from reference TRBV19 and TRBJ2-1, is DGGITQSPKYLFRKEGQNVTLSCEQNLNHDAMYWYRQDPGQGLRLIYYSQIVNDFQKGDIAEGYSVSREKKESFPLTVTSAQKNPTAFYLCASSIQENNEQFFGPGTRLTVL.